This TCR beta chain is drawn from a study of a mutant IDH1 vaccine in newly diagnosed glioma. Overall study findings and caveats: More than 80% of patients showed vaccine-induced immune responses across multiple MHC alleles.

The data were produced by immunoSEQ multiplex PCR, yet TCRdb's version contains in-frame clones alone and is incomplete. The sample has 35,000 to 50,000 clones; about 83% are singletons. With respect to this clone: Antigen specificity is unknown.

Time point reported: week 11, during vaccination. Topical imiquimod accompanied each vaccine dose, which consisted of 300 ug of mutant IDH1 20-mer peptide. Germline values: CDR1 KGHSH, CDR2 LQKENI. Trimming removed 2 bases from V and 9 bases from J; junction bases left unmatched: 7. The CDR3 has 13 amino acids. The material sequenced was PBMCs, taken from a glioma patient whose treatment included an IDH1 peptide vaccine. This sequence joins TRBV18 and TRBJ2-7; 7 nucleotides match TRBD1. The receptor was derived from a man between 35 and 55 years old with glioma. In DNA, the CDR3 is TGTGCCAGCTCACCAAGTTTAGAGGGGGCGCAGTACTTC. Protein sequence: CASSPSLEGAQYF.